This T cell receptor beta chain was captured in a study of technical replicates of blood from a few donors (dated by TCRdb to the late 2010s). Libraries were prepared through the immunoSEQ multiplex PCR assay. Sourced from immuneACCESS, this table was stored by TCRdb with only in-frame sequences that have V and J called. A share of the clones is absent; for the studies checked, an unresolved V gene accounts for under half, and the remainder has no known explanation. Present in this sample are 81,000 or so clones, around 96% of which were seen just once. Nearly 0.2% of the sample is in the top ten clones. The CDR3 goes from the cysteine to the phenylalanine over 14 residues. Of all the DNA, just the CDR3 is kept, 42 bases in frame from base 1. According to the germline V gene, CDR1 reads MNHEY and CDR2 reads SVGAGI. From V the trimming removes 4 bases and from J it removes 5 bases, while the gene matches leave 4 bases of the junction unaccounted for.

With respect to this clone: The antigen it recognizes is unknown. The record has no base qualities; no much larger clone is one base away.

The sample taken for sequencing was T cells isolated from PBMCs. The chain was built from TRBV6-5 and TRBJ1-1; 10 central nucleotides agree with TRBD1. This TCR came from a human donor in good health. The CDR3 here reads CASSFDRGRTEAFF. At the DNA level, the sequence is TGTGCCAGCAGTTTCGACAGGGGGCGAACTGAAGCTTTCTTT.